Listed here are 20 T cell receptor beta chains from one sample, sequenced in a study of cytomegalovirus exposure and HLA in healthy donors. The assay was immunoSEQ multiplex PCR, and TCRdb's table has in-frame clones only and misses some. The sample lists 70,000 or so clones; about 94% were seen once. Sequenced material: PBMCs. The receptors were sampled from a woman aged 18-29 years in good health and CMV-seronegative.

This sequence joins TRBV28 and TRBJ2-7, with 8 bases that match TRBD2. The J segment lost 0 bases and the V segment lost 6 bases, leaving 7 bases of the junction unmatched. The CDR3 loop spans 15 amino acids. Germline CDR1 reads MDHEN; CDR2 reads SYDVKM. The CDR3 DNA follows: TGTGCCAGCAGGGCGGGGGGACCCAGCTCCTACGAGCAGTACTTC. Protein product: CASRAGGPSSYEQYF.

The chain combines TRBV10-3 with TRBJ2-1, with D possibly being TRBD2 (5 bases). Germline V gene lookup returns CDR1 ENHRY and CDR2 SYGVKD. Trimming stripped 10 bases from V and 5 bases from J, with 12 bases between. The CDR3 covers 12 residues. CDR3 protein: CATGPRDNEQFF. The CDR3 nucleotides read TGTGCCACAGGACCGAGGGACAATGAGCAGTTCTTC.

The rearrangement links TRBV10-3 to TRBJ2-7; 7 positions agree with TRBD1. The CDR3 sequence is 14 residues long. V was clipped by 6 bases and J by 5 bases; unmatched bases: 10. The germline V gene has CDR1 ENHRY and CDR2 SYGVKD. This chain's CDR3 is CAIREITGEHEQYF. The CDR3 region has the DNA TGTGCCATCAGAGAGATTACAGGGGAGCACGAGCAGTACTTC.

Here the CDR3 reads CANTKDRGLNEQFF. In DNA, the CDR3 is TGTGCCAATACCAAGGACAGGGGGCTCAATGAGCAGTTCTTC. The rearrangement links TRBV2 to TRBJ2-1; 11 bases agree with TRBD1. Germline lookup yields CDR1 SNHLY and CDR2 FYNNEI. Trimming at V came to 10 bases and at J to 6 bases, leaving 8 bases not matched to a gene. The CDR3 runs 14 residues.

In DNA form, the CDR3 reads TGTGCCAGCAGCAGCCGAGCGGGGGGGCATGCAGATACGCAGTATTTT. Translating it yields CASSSRAGGHADTQYF. This sequence joins TRBV6-4 and TRBJ2-3, with TRBD2 matching 10 bases. V shed 6 bases and J 4 bases; nucleotides not matched to a gene: 10. Germline V gene data show CDR1 as MRHNA and CDR2 as SNTAGT. The CDR3 is 16 residues long.

The DNA for the CDR3 is TGTGCCAGCAGTGAGAGACAGTACACCGGGGAGCTGTTTTTT. Protein: CASSERQYTGELFF. The chain employs TRBV2 and TRBJ2-2, with TRBD1 as a possible D gene (5 bases). CDR1 and CDR2 (germline): SNHLY, FYNNEI. This CDR3 has 14 residues. Trimming stripped 3 bases from V and 3 bases from J, with 8 bases between.

This clone was seen more than once but under ten times. V is TRBV10-3 and J is TRBJ2-1, with 9 nucleotides matching TRBD1. Germline V gene lookup returns CDR1 ENHRY and CDR2 SYGVKD. This CDR3 spans 14 amino acids. V lost 5 bases, J lost 8 bases, and 7 bases stayed unmatched. CDR3 DNA sequence: TGTGCCATCAGTTGGGACAGGGTAAGGGATGAGCAGTTCTTC. Residues: CAISWDRVRDEQFF.

This sequence joins TRBV29-1 and TRBJ1-2, with no clear D. Germline V gene lookup returns CDR1 SQVTM and CDR2 ANQGSEA. V was clipped by 6 bases and J by 7 bases, with 12 bases between them. This CDR3 is built from 11 residues. This CDR3 reads CSVARHGGYTF. In nucleotides, the CDR3 is TGCAGCGTCGCAAGACACGGTGGCTACACCTTC.

The J gene is TRBJ2-1, the V gene TRBV20-1, with D uncertain. Trimming stripped 5 bases from V and 7 bases from J, with 6 bases between. Germline-derived CDR1 and CDR2 are DFQATT and SNEGSKA (reference sequence). This CDR3 spans 10 amino acids. CDR3 in DNA: TGCAGTGCTGCTAGTAATGAGCAGTTCTTC. Translated, it gives CSAASNEQFF.

This sequence joins TRBV5-4 and TRBJ2-7, with 9 positions matching TRBD2. V lost 2 bases to trimming and J lost 4 bases; unmatched junction nucleotides: 7. This CDR3 comprises 15 residues. The germline gives CDR1 SGHNT, CDR2 YYREEE (reference sequence). CDR3 protein: CASSFGTGLAYEQYF. The DNA of the CDR3 is TGTGCCAGCAGCTTCGGTACCGGACTAGCGTACGAGCAGTACTTC.

The V and J genes are TRBV4-3 and TRBJ1-2, with TRBD1 identical over 8 bases. CDR3 length: 14 amino acids. Germline CDR1 is LGHNA and CDR2 is YSLEER. Trimming removed 5 bases from V and 2 bases from J; junction bases left unmatched: 4. The DNA for the CDR3 is TGCGCCAGCAGCGCTCACAGGGGGAACTATGGCTACACCTTC. Its protein is CASSAHRGNYGYTF.

V gene TRBV28 combines with J gene TRBJ1-3; D not resolved. There are 16 residues in the CDR3. The V and J ends lost 3 bases and 0 bases respectively, with 12 bases between them. The germline CDR1 and CDR2 sequences are MDHEN and SYDVKM. CDR3: CASSLPGRSSGNTIYF. CDR3 DNA sequence: TGTGCCAGCAGTTTGCCGGGGAGATCCTCTGGAAACACCATATATTTT.

This chain connects TRBV6-1 to TRBJ1-1, with 7 bases fitting TRBD1. The CDR3 runs 12 residues. V was pared by 6 bases and J by 3 bases, with 1 base of the junction left unmatched. Germline V lookup: CDR1 MNHNS, CDR2 SASEGT. CDR3 nucleotide sequence: TGTGCCAGCAGCGACAGGGACACTGAAGCTTTCTTT. Protein: CASSDRDTEAFF.

The chain recombines TRBV6-5 with TRBJ1-1; D is possibly TRBD1 (6 bases). V was clipped by 2 bases and J by 3 bases, with 10 bases between them. The CDR3 extends over 14 amino acids. Germline CDR1 MNHEY, CDR2 SVGAGI. The CDR3 region has the DNA TGTGCCAGCAGTTACGCTACAGGGTACACTGAAGCTTTCTTT. It is translated as CASSYATGYTEAFF.

This sequence joins TRBV13 and TRBJ2-4; 10 bases match TRBD1. Trimming at V came to 5 bases and at J to 8 bases, leaving 9 bases not matched to a gene. The V gene's germline CDR1 is PRHDT and CDR2 FYEKMQ (reference sequence). The CDR3 length is 15 residues. CDR3 region: CASSPTTGGADIQYF. The CDR3 region has the DNA TGTGCCAGCAGCCCAACGACAGGGGGCGCGGACATTCAGTACTTC.

The V and J genes are TRBV14 and TRBJ2-3, with a weak D call TRBD1 (5 bases). CDR3 length: 16 residues. Germline V gene data show CDR1 as SGHDN and CDR2 as FVKESK. Trimming left V 1 base short and J 1 base short, with 12 bases between. The CDR3 here is CASSQGRPGRTDTQYF. As DNA, the CDR3 is TGTGCCAGCAGCCAAGGTCGGCCAGGGCGCACAGATACGCAGTATTTT.

This clone was picked up one time. The chain carries TRBV5-6 and TRBJ2-5; maybe TRBD1 (6 bases). There are 15 residues in the CDR3. Germline loops: CDR1 SGHDT, CDR2 YYEEEE. V was pared by 3 bases and J by 0 bases, with 12 bases between. Here the CDR3 DNA reads TGTGCCAGCAGCTCGCGTACAGGGTACCAAGAGACCCAGTACTTC. It is translated as CASSSRTGYQETQYF.

The V and J genes are TRBV6-5 and TRBJ1-1; D not resolved. Germline-derived CDR1 and CDR2 are MNHEY and SVGAGI. Trimming took off 5 bases at V and 6 bases at J, with 13 bases between the two ends. The CDR3 runs 13 residues. The CDR3 region is CASSPSHLAEAFF. The CDR3 DNA follows: TGTGCCAGCAGTCCATCCCACTTGGCTGAAGCTTTCTTT.

The rearrangement links TRBV7-6 to TRBJ2-2; 11 nucleotides line up with TRBD2. The CDR3 extends over 17 amino acids. V lost 0 bases and J lost 3; bases outside the gene matches: 3. Germline loops: CDR1 SGHVS, CDR2 FNYEAQ. In DNA, the CDR3 is TGTGCCAGCAGCTTAGCGACTAGCGGGGTCCACACCGGGGAGCTGTTTTTT. Its translation: CASSLATSGVHTGELFF.

The J gene is TRBJ1-4, the V gene TRBV20-1, with 7 positions matching TRBD1. Germline values: CDR1 DFQATT, CDR2 SNEGSKA (reference sequence). The V segment lost 5 bases and the J segment 11 bases; nucleotides outside the gene matches: 5. The length of the CDR3 is 11 residues. Here the CDR3 DNA reads TGCAGTGCTCGACAGGGTTGGAAACTGTTTTTT. Its translation: CSARQGWKLFF.